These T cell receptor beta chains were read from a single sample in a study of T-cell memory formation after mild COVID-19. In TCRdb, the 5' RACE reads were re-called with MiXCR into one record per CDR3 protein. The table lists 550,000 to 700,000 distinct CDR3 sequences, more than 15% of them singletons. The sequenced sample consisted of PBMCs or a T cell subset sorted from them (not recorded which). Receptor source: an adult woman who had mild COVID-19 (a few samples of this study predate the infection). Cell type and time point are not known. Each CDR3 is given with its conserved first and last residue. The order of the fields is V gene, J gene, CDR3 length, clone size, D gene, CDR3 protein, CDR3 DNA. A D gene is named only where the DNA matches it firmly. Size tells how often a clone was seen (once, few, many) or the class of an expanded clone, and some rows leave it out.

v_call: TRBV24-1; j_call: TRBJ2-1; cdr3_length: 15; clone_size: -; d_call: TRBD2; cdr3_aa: CATSEPAGENNEQFF; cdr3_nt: TGTGCCACCAGTGAGCCAGCGGGGGAGAACAATGAGCAGTTCTTC
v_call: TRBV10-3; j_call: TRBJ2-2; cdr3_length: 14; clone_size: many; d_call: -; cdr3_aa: CAISPSGNTGELFF; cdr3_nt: TGTGCCATCTCTCCCAGCGGCAACACCGGGGAGCTGTTTTTT
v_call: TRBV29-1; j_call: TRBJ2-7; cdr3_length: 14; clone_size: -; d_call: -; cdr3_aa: CSVEGLGSSYEQYF; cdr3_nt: TGCAGCGTTGAAGGCCTCGGTAGCTCCTACGAGCAGTACTTC
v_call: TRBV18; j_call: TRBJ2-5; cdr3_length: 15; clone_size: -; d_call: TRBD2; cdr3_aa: CASEREVSDQETQYF; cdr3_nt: TGTGCCAGCGAGCGGGAGGTATCGGACCAAGAGACCCAGTACTTC
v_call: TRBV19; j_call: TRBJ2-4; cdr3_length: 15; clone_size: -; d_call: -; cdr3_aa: CASSIYRDTQNIQYF; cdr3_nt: TGTGCCAGTAGTATATACCGGGACACCCAAAACATTCAGTACTTC
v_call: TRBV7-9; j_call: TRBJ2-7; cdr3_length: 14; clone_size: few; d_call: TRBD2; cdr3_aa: CASSPGAGMGEQYF; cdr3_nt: TGTGCCAGCAGCCCGGGAGCGGGGATGGGCGAGCAGTACTTC
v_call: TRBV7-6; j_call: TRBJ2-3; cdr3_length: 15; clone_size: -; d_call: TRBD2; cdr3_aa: CASSSRREEVDTQYF; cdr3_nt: TGTGCCAGCAGCTCTCGCCGGGAGGAGGTGGATACGCAGTATTTT
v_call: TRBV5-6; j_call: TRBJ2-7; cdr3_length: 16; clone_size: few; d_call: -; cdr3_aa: CASSLAGVSRRYEQYF; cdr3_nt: TGTGCCAGCAGCTTGGCAGGGGTTTCGCGACGGTACGAGCAGTACTTC
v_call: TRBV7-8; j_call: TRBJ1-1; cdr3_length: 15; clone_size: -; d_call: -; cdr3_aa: CASSLTRVGNTEAFF; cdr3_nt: TGTGCCAGCAGCTTGACCCGGGTGGGGAACACTGAAGCTTTCTTT
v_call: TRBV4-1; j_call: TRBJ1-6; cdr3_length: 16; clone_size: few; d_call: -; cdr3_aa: CASSQTGSSYNSPLHF; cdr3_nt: TGCGCCAGCAGCCAAACAGGAAGCTCCTATAATTCACCCCTCCACTTT
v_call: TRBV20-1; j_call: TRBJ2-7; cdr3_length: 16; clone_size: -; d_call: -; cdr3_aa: CSARDIVSPLAYEQYF; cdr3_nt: TGCAGTGCTAGAGATATAGTTTCCCCATTGGCCTACGAGCAGTACTTC
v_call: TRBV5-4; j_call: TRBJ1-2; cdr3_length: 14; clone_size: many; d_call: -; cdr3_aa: CASSLGQGGNGYTF; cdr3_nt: TGTGCCAGCAGCTTGGGCCAGGGAGGGAATGGCTACACCTTC
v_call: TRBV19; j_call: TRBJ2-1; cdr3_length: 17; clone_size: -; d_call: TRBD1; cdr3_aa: CASSIPPRDRVRNEQFF; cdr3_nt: TGTGCCAGTAGTATCCCCCCCCGGGACAGGGTGCGGAATGAGCAGTTCTTC
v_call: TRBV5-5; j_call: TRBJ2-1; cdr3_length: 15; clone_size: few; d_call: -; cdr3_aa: CASRRTGGSYNEQFF; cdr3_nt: TGTGCCAGCAGAAGGACTGGGGGTTCCTACAATGAGCAGTTCTTC
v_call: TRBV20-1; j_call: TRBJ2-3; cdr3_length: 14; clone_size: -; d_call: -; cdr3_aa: CSASSPLSTDTQYF; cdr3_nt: TGCAGTGCTAGTTCACCTCTGAGCACAGATACGCAGTATTTT
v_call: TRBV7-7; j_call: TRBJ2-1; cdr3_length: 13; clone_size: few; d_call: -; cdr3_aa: CASSSGSAGEQFF; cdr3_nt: TGTGCCAGCAGCTCTGGGTCCGCGGGGGAGCAGTTCTTC
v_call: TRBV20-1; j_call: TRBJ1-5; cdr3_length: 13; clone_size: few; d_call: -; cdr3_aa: CSALRQSNQPQHF; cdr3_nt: TGCAGTGCGCTGAGGCAGAGCAATCAGCCCCAGCATTTT
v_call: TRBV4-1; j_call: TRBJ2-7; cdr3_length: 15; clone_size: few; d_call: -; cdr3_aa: CASRAPDRDFDEQYF; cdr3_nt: TGCGCCAGCAGGGCCCCCGACAGAGACTTTGACGAGCAGTACTTC
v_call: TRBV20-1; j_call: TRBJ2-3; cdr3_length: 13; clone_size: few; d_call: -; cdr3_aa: CSARESPRNTQYF; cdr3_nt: TGCAGTGCTAGAGAGTCGCCTAGAAATACGCAGTATTTT
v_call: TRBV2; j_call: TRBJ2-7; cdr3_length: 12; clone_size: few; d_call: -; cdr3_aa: CASTDRSYEQYF; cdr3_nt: TGTGCCAGCACTGACAGGTCCTACGAGCAGTACTTC
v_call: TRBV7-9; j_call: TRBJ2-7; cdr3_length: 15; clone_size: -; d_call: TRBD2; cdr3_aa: CASSDTSELFYEQYF; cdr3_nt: TGTGCCAGCAGCGATACTAGCGAACTTTTCTACGAGCAGTACTTC
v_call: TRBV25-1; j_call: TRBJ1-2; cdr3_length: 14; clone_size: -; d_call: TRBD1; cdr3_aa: CASSDSPGQDRYTF; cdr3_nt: TGTGCCAGCAGTGATAGCCCCGGACAGGACCGCTACACCTTC
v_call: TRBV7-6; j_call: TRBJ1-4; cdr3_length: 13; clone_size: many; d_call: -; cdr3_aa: CASSLRVQEKLFF; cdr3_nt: TGTGCCAGCAGCTTGAGGGTGCAAGAAAAACTGTTTTTT
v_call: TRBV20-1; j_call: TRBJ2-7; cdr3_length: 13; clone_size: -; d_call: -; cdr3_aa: CSARTDLSYEQYF; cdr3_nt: TGCAGTGCTAGAACGGACCTATCCTACGAGCAGTACTTC